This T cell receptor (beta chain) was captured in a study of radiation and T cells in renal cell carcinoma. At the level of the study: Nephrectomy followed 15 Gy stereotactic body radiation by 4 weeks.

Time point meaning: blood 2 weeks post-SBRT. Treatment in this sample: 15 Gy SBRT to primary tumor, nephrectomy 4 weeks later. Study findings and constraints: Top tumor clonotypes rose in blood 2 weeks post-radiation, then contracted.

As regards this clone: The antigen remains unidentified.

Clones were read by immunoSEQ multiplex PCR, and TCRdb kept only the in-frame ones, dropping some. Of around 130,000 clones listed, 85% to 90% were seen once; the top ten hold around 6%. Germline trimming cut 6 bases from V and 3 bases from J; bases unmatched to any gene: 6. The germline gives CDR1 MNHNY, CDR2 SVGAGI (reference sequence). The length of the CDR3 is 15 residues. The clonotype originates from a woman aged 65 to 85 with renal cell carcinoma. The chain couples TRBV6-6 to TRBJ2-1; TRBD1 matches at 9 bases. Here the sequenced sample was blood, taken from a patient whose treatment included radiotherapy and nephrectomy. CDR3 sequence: CASRAGDRDYNEQFF. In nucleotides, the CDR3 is TGTGCCAGCAGGGCCGGGGACAGGGACTACAATGAGCAGTTCTTC.